This T cell receptor beta chain is from a study of blood T cell repertoires in COVID-19. Study as a whole: Donors in the United States, Italy and Spain gave samples during acute or convalescent COVID-19. Nucleic acid was either cDNA or gDNA, and it came from T cells, B-cell-depleted T cells, or PBMCs.

The ends were cut back, 4 bases at V and 4 bases at J, with 13 bases in the middle. This CDR3 contains 14 residues. CDR1 LGHDT and CDR2 YNNKEL come from the germline V gene (reference sequence). In the source study's methods: Scientists estimated how many nucleated cells there were by amplifying reference gene primers. This table comes from immunoSEQ multiplex PCR, and its TCRdb copy is limited to in-frame clones, with some not included. V and J calls and clone size are those listed in that table; D and trimming were worked out from the DNA. In the table there are approximately 150,000 clones, roughly nine tenths of which are singletons.

Sequencing used peripheral blood. The genes are TRBV3-1 (or the pseudogene TRBV3-2) and TRBJ1-1; perhaps TRBD1 as D (6 bases). This sequence was found in a man between 60 and 75 years old with active or convalescent COVID-19. CDR3 DNA: TGTGCCAGCAGCCTCACAGGGTCTGTCACTGAAGCTTTCTTT. Protein product: CASSLTGSVTEAFF.